The T cell receptor beta chain described here comes from a study of naive CD8 T cells in extremely preterm neonates. About the research overall: The methods list adults as 20-50 years; the abstract says 25-50. The study, taken as a whole, reports: Compared with older groups, preterm CDR3s were shorter, with fewer N additions and less trimming.

Germline V CDR1 and CDR2: LNHNV, YYDKDF (reference sequence). The CDR3 covers 17 residues. Trimming removed 0 bases at V and 2 bases at J, with 16 bases between. Peripheral blood came from healthy roughly 16-60 month-old surgical children and healthy nonsmoking adults. Each sample had roughly 19,000–100,000 sorted naive CD8+ T cells. TCRdb keeps only in-frame clones here, not all; method: immunoSEQ multiplex PCR. This repertoire shows thousands of clones, approximately 96% found once; its top ten account for 8.6%. About this clone itself: Its antigen is still unknown.

The material sequenced was naive CD8+ T cells from blood. The V and J genes are TRBV15 and TRBJ2-5; a possible D gene is TRBD2 (5 bases). The TCR comes from a human donor in good health. For the CDR3, the DNA is TGTGCCACCAGCAGAGATTGGAGCGGAGTTGAGCAAGAGACCCAGTACTTC. As protein: CATSRDWSGVEQETQYF.